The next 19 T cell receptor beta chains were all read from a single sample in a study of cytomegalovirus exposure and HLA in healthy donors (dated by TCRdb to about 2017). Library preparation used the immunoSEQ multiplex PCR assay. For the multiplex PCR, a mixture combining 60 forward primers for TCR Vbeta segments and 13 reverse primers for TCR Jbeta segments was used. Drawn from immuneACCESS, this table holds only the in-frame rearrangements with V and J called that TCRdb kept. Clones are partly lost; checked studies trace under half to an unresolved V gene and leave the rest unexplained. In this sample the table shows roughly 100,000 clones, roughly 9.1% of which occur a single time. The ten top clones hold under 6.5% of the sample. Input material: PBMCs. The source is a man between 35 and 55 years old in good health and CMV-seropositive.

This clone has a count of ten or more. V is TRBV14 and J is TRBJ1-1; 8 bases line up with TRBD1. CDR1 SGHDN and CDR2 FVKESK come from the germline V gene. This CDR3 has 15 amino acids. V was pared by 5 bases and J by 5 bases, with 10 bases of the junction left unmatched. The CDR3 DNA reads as TGTGCCAGCAGCTCACGGACAGGGTGGGAAACTGAAGCTTTCTTT. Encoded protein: CASSSRTGWETEAFF.

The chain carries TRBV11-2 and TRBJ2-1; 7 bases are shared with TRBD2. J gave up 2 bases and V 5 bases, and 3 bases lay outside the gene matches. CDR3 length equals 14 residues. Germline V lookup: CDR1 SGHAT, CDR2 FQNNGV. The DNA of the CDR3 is TGTGCCAGCAGCGCAAGCGGGGCCTACAATGAGCAGTTCTTC. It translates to CASSASGAYNEQFF.

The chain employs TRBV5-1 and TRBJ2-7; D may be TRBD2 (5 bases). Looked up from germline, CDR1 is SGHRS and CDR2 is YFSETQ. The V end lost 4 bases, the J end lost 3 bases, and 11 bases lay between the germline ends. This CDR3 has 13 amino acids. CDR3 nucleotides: TGCGCCAGCAGCCTGTCCGGGATCTACGAGCAGTACTTC. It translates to CASSLSGIYEQYF.

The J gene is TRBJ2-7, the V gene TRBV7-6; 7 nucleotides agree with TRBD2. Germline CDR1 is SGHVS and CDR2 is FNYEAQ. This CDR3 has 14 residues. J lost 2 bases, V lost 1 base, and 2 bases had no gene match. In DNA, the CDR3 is TGTGCCAGCAGCTTAGGGGGAGGGCCCTACGAGCAGTACTTC. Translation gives CASSLGGGPYEQYF.

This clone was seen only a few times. The CDR3 sequence: CASSFGESGDFYEQYF. The CDR3 DNA follows: TGTGCCAGCAGCTTCGGGGAGTCGGGGGATTTCTACGAGCAGTACTTC. V is TRBV7-9 and J is TRBJ2-7, with D perhaps matching TRBD2 (6 bases). The CDR3 length is 16 residues. Germline CDR1 SEHNR, CDR2 FQNEAQ (reference sequence). V dropped 3 bases and J dropped 3 bases, with 18 bases sitting between them.

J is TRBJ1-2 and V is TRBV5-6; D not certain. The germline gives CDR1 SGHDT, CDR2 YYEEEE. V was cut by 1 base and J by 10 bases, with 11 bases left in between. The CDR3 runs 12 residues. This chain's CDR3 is CASSLPGIAYTF. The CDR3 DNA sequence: TGTGCCAGCAGCTTGCCAGGCATCGCCTACACCTTC. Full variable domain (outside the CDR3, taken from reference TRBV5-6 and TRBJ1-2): DAGVTQSPTHLIKTRGQQVTLRCSPKSGHDTVSWYQQALGQGPQFIFQYYEEEERQRGNFPDRFSGHQFPNYSSELNVNALLLGDSALYLCASSLPGIAYTFGSGTRLTVV.

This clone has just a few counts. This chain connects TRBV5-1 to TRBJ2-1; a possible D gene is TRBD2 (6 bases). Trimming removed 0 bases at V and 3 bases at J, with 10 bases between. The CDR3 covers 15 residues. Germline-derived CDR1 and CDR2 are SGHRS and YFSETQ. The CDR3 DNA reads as TGCGCCAGCAGCTTGGGGGACTCGTTCTACAATGAGCAGTTCTTC. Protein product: CASSLGDSFYNEQFF.

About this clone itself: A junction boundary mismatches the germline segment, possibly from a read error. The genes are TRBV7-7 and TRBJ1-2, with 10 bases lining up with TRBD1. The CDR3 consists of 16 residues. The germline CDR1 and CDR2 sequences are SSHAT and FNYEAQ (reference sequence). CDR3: CASSSKGQGLNYGYTF. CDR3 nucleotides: TGTGCTAGCAGCTCCAAGGGACAGGGGCTAAACTATGGCTACACCTTC. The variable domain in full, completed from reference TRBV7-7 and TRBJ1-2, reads GAGVSQSPRYKVTKRGQDVTLRCDPISSHATLYWYQQALGQGPEFLTYFNYEAQPDKSGLPSDRFSAERPEGSISTLTIQRTEQRDSAMYRCASSSKGQGLNYGYTFGSGTRLTVV.

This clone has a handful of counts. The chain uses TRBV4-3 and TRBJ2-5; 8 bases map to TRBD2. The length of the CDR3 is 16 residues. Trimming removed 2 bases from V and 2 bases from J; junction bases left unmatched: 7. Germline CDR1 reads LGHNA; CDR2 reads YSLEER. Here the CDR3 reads CASSQIGTRGQETQYF. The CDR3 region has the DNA TGCGCCAGCAGCCAAATAGGGACTAGAGGGCAAGAGACCCAGTACTTC.

DNA for the CDR3: TGTGCCAGTAGTCCTGACATTGGCAATCAGCCCCAGCATTTT. Translated: CASSPDIGNQPQHF. The chain couples TRBV19 to TRBJ1-5; no firm D call. The V gene's germline CDR1 is LNHDA and CDR2 SQIVND (reference sequence). Trimming removed 5 bases from V and 2 bases from J, with 10 bases in between. The CDR3 sequence is 14 residues long.

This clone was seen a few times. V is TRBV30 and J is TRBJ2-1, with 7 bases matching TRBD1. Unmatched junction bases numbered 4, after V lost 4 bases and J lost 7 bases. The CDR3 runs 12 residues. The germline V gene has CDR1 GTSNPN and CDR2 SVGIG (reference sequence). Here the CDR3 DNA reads TGTGCCTGGAAACGGGACAGTAATGAGCAGTTCTTC. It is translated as CAWKRDSNEQFF.

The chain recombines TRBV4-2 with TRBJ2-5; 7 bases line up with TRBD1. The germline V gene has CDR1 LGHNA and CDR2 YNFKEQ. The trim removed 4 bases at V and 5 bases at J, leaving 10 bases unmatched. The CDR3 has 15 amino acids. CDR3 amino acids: CASSPNSGGRETQYF. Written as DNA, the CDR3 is TGTGCCAGCAGCCCTAATTCAGGGGGTAGGGAGACCCAGTACTTC.

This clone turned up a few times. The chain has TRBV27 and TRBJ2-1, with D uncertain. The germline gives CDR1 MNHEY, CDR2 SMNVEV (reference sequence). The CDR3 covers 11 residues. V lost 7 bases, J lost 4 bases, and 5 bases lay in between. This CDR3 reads CASTLYNEQFF. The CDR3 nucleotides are TGTGCCAGCACCCTTTACAATGAGCAGTTCTTC.

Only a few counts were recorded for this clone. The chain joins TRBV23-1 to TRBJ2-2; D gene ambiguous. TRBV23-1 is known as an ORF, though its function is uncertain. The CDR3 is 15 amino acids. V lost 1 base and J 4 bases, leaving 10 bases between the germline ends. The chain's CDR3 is CASSQLMGATGELFF. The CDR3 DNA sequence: TGCGCCAGCAGTCAATTAATGGGCGCCACCGGGGAGCTGTTTTTT.

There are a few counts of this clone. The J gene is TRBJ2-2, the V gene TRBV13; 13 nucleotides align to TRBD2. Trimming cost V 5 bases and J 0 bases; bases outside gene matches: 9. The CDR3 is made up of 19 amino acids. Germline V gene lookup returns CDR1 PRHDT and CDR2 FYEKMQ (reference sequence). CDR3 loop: CASSTGLAGVGSNTGELFF. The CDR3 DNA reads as TGTGCCAGCAGCACCGGACTAGCGGGAGTAGGGTCGAACACCGGGGAGCTGTTTTTT.

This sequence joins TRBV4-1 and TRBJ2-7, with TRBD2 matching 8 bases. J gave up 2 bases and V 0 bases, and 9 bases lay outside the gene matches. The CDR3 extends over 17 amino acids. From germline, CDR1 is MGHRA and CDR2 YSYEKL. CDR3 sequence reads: CASSQEHGPGLAYEQYF. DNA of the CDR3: TGCGCCAGCAGCCAAGAACACGGCCCGGGACTAGCCTACGAGCAGTACTTC.

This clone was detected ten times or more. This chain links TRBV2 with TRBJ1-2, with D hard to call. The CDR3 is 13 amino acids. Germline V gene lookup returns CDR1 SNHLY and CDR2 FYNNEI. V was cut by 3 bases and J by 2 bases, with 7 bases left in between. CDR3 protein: CASSEAQNYGYTF. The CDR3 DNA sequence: TGTGCCAGCAGTGAGGCACAGAACTATGGCTACACCTTC. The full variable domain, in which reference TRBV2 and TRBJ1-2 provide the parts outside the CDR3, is EPEVTQTPSHQVTQMGQEVILRCVPISNHLYFYWYRQILGQKVEFLVSFYNNEISEKSEIFDDQFSVERPDGSNFTLKIRSTKLEDSAMYFCASSEAQNYGYTFGSGTRLTVV.

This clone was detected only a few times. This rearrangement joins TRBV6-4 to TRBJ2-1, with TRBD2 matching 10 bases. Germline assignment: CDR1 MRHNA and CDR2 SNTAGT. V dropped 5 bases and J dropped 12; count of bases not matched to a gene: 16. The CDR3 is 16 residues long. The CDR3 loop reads CASSSIAGGRRDVQFF. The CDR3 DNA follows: TGTGCCAGCAGTTCGATAGCGGGAGGCCGCCGGGATGTGCAGTTCTTC.

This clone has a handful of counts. The CDR3 nucleotides are TGCAGCGTGGGACAGGTTTTGAACACTGAAGCTTTCTTT. It encodes CSVGQVLNTEAFF. The gene calls are TRBV29-1 and TRBJ1-1; 8 positions agree with TRBD1. Germline loops: CDR1 SQVTM, CDR2 ANQGSEA. V was pared by 6 bases and J by 0 bases, with 3 bases of the junction left unmatched. CDR3 length: 13 residues.